These T cell receptor beta chains were read from a single sample in a study of blood T cells in healthy people across ages. TCRdb processed the 5' RACE reads anew with MiXCR; each CDR3 protein has one entry. The data contain under 1,000,000 distinct CDR3 sequences, approximately 35% of them singletons. Material: blood. The receptors shown here come from a man younger than 35 in good health. Each CDR3 is given with its conserved first and last residue.

J: TRBJ2-2
V: TRBV6-2/TRBV6-3
CDR3: CASSPAKAGELFF

J: TRBJ1-2
V: TRBV29-1
CDR3: CSVGDRPPNYGYTF

J: TRBJ2-1
V: TRBV7-2
CDR3: CASSPPEGAPYNEQFF

J: TRBJ1-6
V: TRBV6-6
CDR3: CASSYSREGDSPLHF

J: TRBJ2-1
V: TRBV19
CDR3: CASSIGGGRGGPQLSSYNEQFF

J: TRBJ2-1
V: TRBV7-2
CDR3: CASSLVSQRGRNEQFF

J: TRBJ2-1
V: TRBV20-1
CDR3: CSALRGVNLNEQFF

J: TRBJ2-6
V: TRBV6-1
CDR3: CASRPIRTSGRSGANVLTF

J: TRBJ2-1
V: TRBV9
CDR3: CASSVAGGTEQFF

J: TRBJ2-5
V: TRBV4-1
CDR3: CASSQDRGFRETRYF

J: TRBJ2-2
V: TRBV7-8
CDR3: CASSDTLGQKTGELFF

J: TRBJ1-2
V: TRBV7-3
CDR3: CASSSNDRTRYGYTF

J: TRBJ2-1
V: TRBV9
CDR3: CASSPGGAKSEQFF

J: TRBJ1-1
V: TRBV20-1
CDR3: CSARDNTVEAFF

J: TRBJ2-7
V: TRBV4-3
CDR3: CASSQERISLGHEQYF

J: TRBJ1-1
V: TRBV4-1
CDR3: CASSQEAAPGVDTEAFF

J: TRBJ2-2
V: TRBV7-2
CDR3: CASSTGTGGWAGELFF

J: TRBJ2-3
V: TRBV7-2
CDR3: CASSSRPDGSADTQYF

J: TRBJ1-1
V: TRBV5-1
CDR3: CASSVGHLVAEAFF

J: TRBJ2-5
V: TRBV2
CDR3: CASSERRHRRKETQYF

J: TRBJ2-7
V: TRBV4-3
CDR3: CASSQDIAGPYEQYF

J: TRBJ2-3
V: TRBV9
CDR3: CASSVVSGGRDTQYF

J: TRBJ1-4
V: TRBV6-2/TRBV6-3
CDR3: CASRDGSTEKLFF

J: TRBJ1-6
V: TRBV7-2
CDR3: CASSSGTNSYNSPLHF

J: TRBJ1-1
V: TRBV6-5
CDR3: CASSRGRGSGMVAFF

J: TRBJ2-6
V: TRBV7-2
CDR3: CASSPKSPPRPGANVLTF

J: TRBJ1-1
V: TRBV7-9
CDR3: CAGSPGQGGNTEAFF

J: TRBJ2-7
V: TRBV12-3/TRBV12-4
CDR3: CASSLKKGHYEQYF

J: TRBJ2-6
V: TRBV12-3/TRBV12-4
CDR3: CASSYTAGTGANVLTF

J: TRBJ2-1
V: TRBV20-1
CDR3: CSAIRDRSSNEQFF

J: TRBJ1-2
V: TRBV10-3
CDR3: CAISDGTGVAYGYTF

J: TRBJ1-2
V: TRBV5-6
CDR3: CASIPPRDPGGYTF

J: TRBJ1-6
V: TRBV5-1
CDR3: CASSLDESPYNLPLHF

J: TRBJ2-5
V: TRBV6-6
CDR3: CASSSTGGTETQYF

J: TRBJ2-3
V: TRBV18
CDR3: CASSGDRASTDTQYF

J: TRBJ2-1
V: TRBV15
CDR3: CATSREWTPENEQFF

J: TRBJ2-1
V: TRBV20-1
CDR3: CSARVSRQGNKNEQFF

J: TRBJ2-4
V: TRBV15
CDR3: CATSRDNLAAGEQYF

J: TRBJ1-5
V: TRBV3-1
CDR3: CASSQTGTGNQPEHF

J: TRBJ1-3
V: TRBV11-2
CDR3: CASSLASRAYRASTGNTIYF

J: TRBJ1-2
V: TRBV12-3/TRBV12-4
CDR3: CASSEQGVWYGYTF

J: TRBJ1-1
V: TRBV12-3/TRBV12-4
CDR3: CASSLVGGAGTEAFF

J: TRBJ2-3
V: TRBV5-1
CDR3: CASRQGASSTDTQYF

J: TRBJ1-4
V: TRBV30
CDR3: CASGTGPYEKLFF

J: NA
V: TRBV20-1
CDR3: CSASSGESCNEQYF